This T cell receptor beta chain was profiled in a study of control samples from healthy donors and cancer patients. The CDR3 runs to 14 residues. Trimming took off 6 bases at V and 0 bases at J, with 9 bases between the two ends. Germline values: CDR1 SGHRS, CDR2 YFSETQ. The assay was immunoSEQ multiplex PCR, and TCRdb's table has in-frame clones only and misses some. Of 100,000 to 150,000 clones in the sample, nearly 90% are singletons; the top ten hold about 7.6%. This chain joins TRBV5-1 and TRBJ1-4, with D hard to call. The source of this sequence is a man between 50 and 59 years old with head and neck cancer. Sequenced sample: PBMCs. The CDR3 region has the DNA TGCGCCAGCACCTTAGGGACAACTAATGAAAAACTGTTTTTT. Protein product: CASTLGTTNEKLFF. The full variable domain, with the rest looked up from reference TRBV5-1 and TRBJ1-4, is KAGVTQTPRYLIKTRGQQVTLSCSPISGHRSVSWYQQTPGQGLQFLFEYFSETQRNKGNFPGRFSGRQFSNSRSEMNVSTLELGDSALYLCASTLGTTNEKLFFGSGTQLSVL.